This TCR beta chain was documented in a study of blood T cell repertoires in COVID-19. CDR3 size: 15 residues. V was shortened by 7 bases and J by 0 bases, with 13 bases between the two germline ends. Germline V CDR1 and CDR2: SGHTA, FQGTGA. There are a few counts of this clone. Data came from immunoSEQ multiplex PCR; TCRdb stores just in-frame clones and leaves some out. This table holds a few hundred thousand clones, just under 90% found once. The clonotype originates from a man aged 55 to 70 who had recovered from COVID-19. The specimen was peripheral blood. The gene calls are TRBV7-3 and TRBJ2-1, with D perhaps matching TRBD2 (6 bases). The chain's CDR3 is CASTTSPSSYNEQFF. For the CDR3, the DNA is TGTGCCAGCACCACTAGCCCGAGCTCCTACAATGAGCAGTTCTTC.